The 21 T cell receptor beta chains listed next were all sequenced from one sample in a study of cytomegalovirus exposure and HLA in healthy donors. The PCR employed 60 Vbeta primers together with 13 Jbeta primers. Produced via immunoSEQ multiplex PCR; TCRdb's table is partial and in-frame only. The sample includes about 120,000 clones, approximately 84% of them seen just once. Sequences were obtained from PBMCs. The receptors were sampled from a man in his forties or fifties in good health and CMV-seronegative.

V is TRBV7-9 and J is TRBJ2-7; tentatively, D is TRBD2 (5 bases). V shed 5 bases and J shed 2 bases, with 16 bases lying between them. The CDR3 is made up of 15 amino acids. Germline CDR1 and CDR2: SEHNR and FQNEAQ (reference sequence). The CDR3: CASSPRGDTPYEQYF. The CDR3 DNA reads TGTGCCAGCAGCCCCCGGGGAGACACCCCCTACGAGCAGTACTTC. Together with reference TRBV7-9 and TRBJ2-7, the CDR3 gives the full variable domain: DTGVSQNPRHKITKRGQNVTFRCDPISEHNRLYWYRQTLGQGPEFLTYFQNEAQLEKSRLLSDRFSAERPKGSFSTLEIQRTEQGDSAMYLCASSPRGDTPYEQYFGPGTRLTVT.

V usage is TRBV28 and J usage is TRBJ2-4; tentative D call: TRBD1 (5 bases). This CDR3 contains 16 residues. V was shortened by 4 bases and J by 11 bases, with 24 bases between the two germline ends. CDR1 and CDR2 (germline): MDHEN, SYDVKM. The CDR3 spells CASSSRNSGQWGVQYF. As DNA, the CDR3 is TGTGCCAGCAGTTCCAGGAACTCGGGCCAGTGGGGCGTTCAGTACTTC.

The J gene is TRBJ1-2, the V gene TRBV19; the D is unclear. The V and J ends lost 1 base and 0 bases respectively, with 9 bases between them. Germline CDR1 reads LNHDA; CDR2 reads SQIVND (reference sequence). The CDR3 runs to 15 residues. The CDR3 DNA reads as TGTGCCAGTAGTATAGGATGGCAATCTAACTATGGCTACACCTTC. This codes for CASSIGWQSNYGYTF.

This chain joins TRBV6-1 and TRBJ2-1; TRBD2 is a possible D gene (6 bases). There are 13 residues in the CDR3. From germline, CDR1 is MNHNS and CDR2 SASEGT. Trimming left V 4 bases short and J 11 bases short, with 15 bases between. CDR3: CASSASGVVKQFF. DNA for the CDR3: TGTGCCAGCAGTGCCTCGGGGGTGGTCAAGCAGTTCTTC.

Worth noting for this clone: Other DNA sequences in this specimen translate into the identical CDR3. The V gene is TRBV28, the J gene TRBJ1-2; D gene uncertain. Germline V gene lookup returns CDR1 MDHEN and CDR2 SYDVKM. The CDR3 spans 13 residues. Between the trimmed V and J ends, which lost 5 bases and 2 bases, there was a span of 9 bases. Written as DNA, the CDR3 is TGTGCCAGCAGTCCCAGAGGAAACTATGGCTACACCTTC. Translating it yields CASSPRGNYGYTF.

The chain recombines TRBV5-1 with TRBJ2-2; perhaps TRBD2 as D (5 bases). Germline V gene sequence: CDR1 SGHRS, CDR2 YFSETQ. Trimming stripped 4 bases from V and 4 bases from J, with 14 bases between. This CDR3 spans 15 amino acids. The CDR3 sequence is CASSVDSAGTGELFF. The CDR3, as DNA: TGCGCCAGCAGCGTCGACTCCGCGGGCACCGGGGAGCTGTTTTTT.

V usage is TRBV4-3 and J usage is TRBJ1-4, with D unclear. This CDR3 comprises 15 residues. CDR1 is LGHNA and CDR2 is YSLEER in the germline V gene. V lost 0 bases and J lost 4, with 9 bases in between. The CDR3 loop is CASSQEPGSNEKLFF. The CDR3 DNA follows: TGCGCCAGCAGCCAAGAGCCGGGTAGTAATGAAAAACTGTTTTTT.

This chain connects TRBV6-1 to TRBJ2-5; TRBD2 matches at 7 bases. The germline CDR1 and CDR2 sequences are MNHNS and SASEGT. This CDR3 has 14 residues. V trimming: 6 bases; J trimming: 7 bases; junction bases outside the gene matches: 11. CDR3 sequence (DNA): TGTGCCAGCAGCCTAGCGGCCCCCGGGCGGACCCAGTACTTC. Residues: CASSLAAPGRTQYF.

This rearrangement joins TRBV5-3 to TRBJ2-1; 15 positions match TRBD2. TRBV5-3 is identified as an open reading frame with a role that is uncertain. V trimming: 4 bases; J trimming: 5 bases; junction bases outside the gene matches: 10. The CDR3 has 18 amino acids. The CDR3 DNA sequence: TGTGCCAGAAGCCCTAGGACTAGCGGGGGGGCTTCCCACAATGAGCAGTTCTTC. This sequence encodes CARSPRTSGGASHNEQFF.

The chain carries TRBV7-2 and TRBJ1-4; 9 positions match TRBD1. The CDR3 extends over 15 amino acids. From germline, CDR1 is SGHTA and CDR2 FQGNSA. The J segment lost 8 bases and the V segment lost 0 bases, leaving 4 bases of the junction unmatched. The CDR3 DNA is TGTGCCAGCAGCTTAGCTTCGACAGGGGGAGAAAAACTGTTTTTT. Its protein product is CASSLASTGGEKLFF.

The chain employs TRBV11-2 and TRBJ2-7; D unclear. The CDR3 totals 14 residues. V lost 2 bases to trimming and J lost 2 bases, with 10 bases between them. Germline lookup yields CDR1 SGHAT and CDR2 FQNNGV. CDR3 amino acids: CASSLNRHPYEQYF. DNA of the CDR3: TGTGCCAGCAGCTTAAATCGACACCCCTACGAGCAGTACTTC.

This chain links TRBV7-2 with TRBJ1-6, with 7 bases fitting TRBD1. There are 18 residues in the CDR3. The ends lost 3 bases at V and 8 bases at J; junction bases unmatched: 16. Germline V gives CDR1 SGHTA, CDR2 FQGNSA. The CDR3 here is CASSLRWWDSPPHSPLHF. The CDR3 nucleotides are TGTGCCAGCAGCTTGAGGTGGTGGGACAGTCCTCCTCATTCACCCCTCCACTTT.

The chain is built from TRBV19 and TRBJ2-2, with D perhaps TRBD1 (6 bases). The germline gives CDR1 LNHDA, CDR2 SQIVND (reference sequence). V lost 8 bases, J lost 1 base, and 14 bases lay in between. The CDR3 runs to 15 residues. For the CDR3, the DNA is TGTGCCAGTTCTTCCGGGACAAAGAACACCGGGGAGCTGTTTTTT. It codes for CASSSGTKNTGELFF.

The chain has TRBV7-2 and TRBJ1-3, with D possibly matching TRBD1 (5 bases). This CDR3 is built from 14 residues. The V gene lost 6 bases and the J gene lost 0 bases, with 9 bases spanning the gap. The germline CDR1 and CDR2 sequences are SGHTA and FQGNSA. Here the CDR3 DNA reads TGTGCCAGCAGGACCGACAGCTCTGGAAACACCATATATTTT. It is translated as CASRTDSSGNTIYF. Based on the CDR3 plus reference TRBV7-2 and TRBJ1-3, the full variable domain is GAGVSQSPSNKVTEKGKDVELRCDPISGHTALYWYRQSLGQGLEFLIYFQGNSAPDKSGLPSDRFSAERTGGSVSTLTIQRTQQEDSAVYLCASRTDSSGNTIYFGEGSWLTVV.

V gene TRBV29-1 combines with J gene TRBJ2-5; 7 bases agree with TRBD1. The CDR3 runs 12 residues. V dropped 4 bases and J dropped 4; count of bases not matched to a gene: 3. CDR1 SQVTM and CDR2 ANQGSEA come from the germline V gene. CDR3 coding DNA: TGCAGCGTTGTGCCAGGGGGAGAGACCCAGTACTTC. Amino acids: CSVVPGGETQYF.

This chain links TRBV6-4 with TRBJ1-2; the D gene is possibly TRBD1 (6 bases). Germline V lookup: CDR1 MRHNA, CDR2 SNTAGT. CDR3 length equals 14 residues. With 0 bases removed from V and 4 bases from J, the gap between germline ends came to 9 bases. The CDR3 region is CASSDSYRAYGYTF. In nucleotides, the CDR3 is TGTGCCAGCAGTGACTCGTACAGGGCCTATGGCTACACCTTC.

Only a few counts were recorded for this clone. The chain recombines TRBV19 with TRBJ2-3; a weak D match, TRBD2 (6 bases). CDR3 length: 16 residues. V lost 4 bases, J lost 1 base, and 15 bases lay in between. The germline CDR1 and CDR2 sequences are LNHDA and SQIVND (reference sequence). CDR3 DNA: TGTGCCAGTAGTACGACACAGCGCGGGGGCACAGATACGCAGTATTTT. This sequence encodes CASSTTQRGGTDTQYF.

The chain links TRBV28 to TRBJ2-7, with TRBD2 as a possible D gene (6 bases). With 3 bases removed from V and 2 bases from J, the gap between germline ends came to 14 bases. This CDR3 comprises 15 residues. Per the germline V gene, CDR1 is MDHEN and CDR2 is SYDVKM. The CDR3 DNA sequence: TGTGCCAGCAGTTTTTCCAGCGGGCTAACCTACGAGCAGTACTTC. This sequence encodes CASSFSSGLTYEQYF.

This clone came up a few times. This sequence joins TRBV5-4 and TRBJ2-1; D might be TRBD2 (5 bases). The CDR3 length is 15 residues. The germline CDR1 and CDR2 sequences are SGHNT and YYREEE (reference sequence). The germline V and J ends were trimmed by 0 bases and 4 bases, with 11 bases remaining between them. CDR3 residues: CASSLDLAVYNEQFF. CDR3 nucleotides: TGTGCCAGCAGCTTGGACCTAGCAGTTTACAATGAGCAGTTCTTC.

The CDR3 DNA follows: TGTGCCAGCAGCTACTCGAGCTCCTACAATGAGCAGTTCTTC. Its translation is CASSYSSSYNEQFF. V is TRBV11-2 and J is TRBJ2-1, with D unclear. The CDR3 is made up of 14 amino acids. Per germline, CDR1 SGHAT and CDR2 FQNNGV. V lost 4 bases and J lost 0, with 7 bases in between.

This clone was found once. The J gene is TRBJ1-1, the V gene TRBV19; TRBD1 is a possible D gene (6 bases). The CDR3 extends over 13 amino acids. The V end lost 3 bases, the J end lost 5 bases, and 10 bases lay between the germline ends. The V gene's germline CDR1 is LNHDA and CDR2 SQIVND (reference sequence). CDR3 amino acids: CASSISTGTEAFF. In DNA, the CDR3 is TGTGCCAGTAGTATCTCGACAGGAACTGAAGCTTTCTTT.